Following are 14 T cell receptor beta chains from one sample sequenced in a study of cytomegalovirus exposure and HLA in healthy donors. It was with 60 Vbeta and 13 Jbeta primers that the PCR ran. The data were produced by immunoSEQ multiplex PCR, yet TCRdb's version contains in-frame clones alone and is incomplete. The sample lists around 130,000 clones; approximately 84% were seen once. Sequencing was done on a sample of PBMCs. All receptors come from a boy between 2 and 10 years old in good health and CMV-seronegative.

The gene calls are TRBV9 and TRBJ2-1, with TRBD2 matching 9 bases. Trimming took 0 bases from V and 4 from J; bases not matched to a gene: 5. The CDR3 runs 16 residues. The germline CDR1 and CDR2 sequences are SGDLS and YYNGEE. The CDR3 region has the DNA TGTGCCAGCAGCGTAGCCGGGACTAGCAGATACAATGAGCAGTTCTTC. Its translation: CASSVAGTSRYNEQFF.

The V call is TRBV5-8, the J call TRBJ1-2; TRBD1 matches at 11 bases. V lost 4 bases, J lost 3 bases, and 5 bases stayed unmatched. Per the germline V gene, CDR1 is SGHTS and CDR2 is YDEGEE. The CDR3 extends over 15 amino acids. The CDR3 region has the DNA TGTGCCAGCAGCCGCTGGACAGGGGGCGACTATGGCTACACCTTC. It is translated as CASSRWTGGDYGYTF. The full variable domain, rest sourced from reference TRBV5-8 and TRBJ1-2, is EAGVTQSPTHLIKTRGQQATLRCSPISGHTSVYWYQQALGLGLQFLLWYDEGEERNRGNFPPRFSGRQFPNYSSELNVNALELEDSALYLCASSRWTGGDYGYTFGSGTRLTVV.

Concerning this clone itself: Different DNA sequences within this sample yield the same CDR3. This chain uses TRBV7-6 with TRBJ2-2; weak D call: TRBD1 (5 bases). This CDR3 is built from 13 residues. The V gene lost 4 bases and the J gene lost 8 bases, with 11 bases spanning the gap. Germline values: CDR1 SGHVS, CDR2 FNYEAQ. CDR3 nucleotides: TGTGCCAGCAGCTCTCAGGGAACAGGGGAGCTGTTTTTT. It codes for CASSSQGTGELFF.

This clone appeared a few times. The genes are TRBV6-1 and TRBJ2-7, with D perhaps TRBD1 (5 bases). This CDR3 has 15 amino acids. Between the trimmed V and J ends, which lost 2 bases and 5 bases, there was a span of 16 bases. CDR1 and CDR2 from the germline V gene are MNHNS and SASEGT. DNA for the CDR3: TGTGCCAGCAGTGAACCGAGCAGGGTGTCCGACGAGCAGTACTTC. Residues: CASSEPSRVSDEQYF.

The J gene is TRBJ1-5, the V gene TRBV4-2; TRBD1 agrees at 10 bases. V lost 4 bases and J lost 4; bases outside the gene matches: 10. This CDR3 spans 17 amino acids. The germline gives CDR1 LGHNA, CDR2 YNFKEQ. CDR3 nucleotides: TGTGCCAGCAGCCGAGGGACAGGGGCTGACGCTAATCAGCCCCAGCATTTT. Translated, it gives CASSRGTGADANQPQHF.

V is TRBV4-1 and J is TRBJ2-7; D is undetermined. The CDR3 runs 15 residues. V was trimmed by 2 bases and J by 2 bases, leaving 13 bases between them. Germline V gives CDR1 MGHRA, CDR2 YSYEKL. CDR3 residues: CASSQQTLLTYEQYF. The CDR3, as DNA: TGCGCCAGCAGCCAACAAACCCTATTGACCTACGAGCAGTACTTC.

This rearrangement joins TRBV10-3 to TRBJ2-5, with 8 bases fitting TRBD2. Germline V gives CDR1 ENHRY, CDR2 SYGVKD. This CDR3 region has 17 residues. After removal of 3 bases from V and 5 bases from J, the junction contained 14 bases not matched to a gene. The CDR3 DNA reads TGTGCCATCAGTGACGGGGGGGGTATGACTACGGGCGAGACCCAGTACTTC. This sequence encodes CAISDGGGMTTGETQYF.

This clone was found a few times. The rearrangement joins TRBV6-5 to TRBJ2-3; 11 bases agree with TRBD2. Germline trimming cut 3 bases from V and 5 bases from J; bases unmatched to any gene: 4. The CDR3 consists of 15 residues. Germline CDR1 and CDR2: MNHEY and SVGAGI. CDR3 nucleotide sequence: TGTGCCAGCAGTTATAGCGGGAGGGACAGAGATACGCAGTATTTT. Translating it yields CASSYSGRDRDTQYF.

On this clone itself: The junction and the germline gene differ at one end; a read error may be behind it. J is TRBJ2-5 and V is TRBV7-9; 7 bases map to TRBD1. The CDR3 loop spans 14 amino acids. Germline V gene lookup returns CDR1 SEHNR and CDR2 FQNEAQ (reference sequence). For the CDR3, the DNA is TGTTCCAGCAGCCCTGACAGGGACCAAGAGACCCAGTACTTC. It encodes CSSSPDRDQETQYF.

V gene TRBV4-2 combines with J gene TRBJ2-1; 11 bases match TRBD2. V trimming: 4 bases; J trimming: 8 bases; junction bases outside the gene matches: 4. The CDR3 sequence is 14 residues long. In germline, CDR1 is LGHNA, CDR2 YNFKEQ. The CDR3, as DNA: TGTGCCAGCAGCCTAGCGGGGGGGCGCGATGAGCAGTTCTTC. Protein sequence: CASSLAGGRDEQFF.

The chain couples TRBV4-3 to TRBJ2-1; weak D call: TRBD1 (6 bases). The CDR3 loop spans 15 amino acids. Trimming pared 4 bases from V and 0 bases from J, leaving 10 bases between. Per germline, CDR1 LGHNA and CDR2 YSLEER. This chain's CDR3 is CASSRQESSYNEQFF. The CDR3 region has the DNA TGCGCCAGCAGCCGACAGGAAAGCTCCTACAATGAGCAGTTCTTC.

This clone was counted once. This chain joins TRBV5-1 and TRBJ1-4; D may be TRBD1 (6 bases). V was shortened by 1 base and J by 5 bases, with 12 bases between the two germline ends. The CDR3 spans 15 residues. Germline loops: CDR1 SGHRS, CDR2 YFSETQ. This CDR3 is CASSLTGTPNEKLFF. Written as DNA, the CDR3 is TGCGCCAGCAGCTTGACCGGGACACCAAATGAAAAACTGTTTTTT. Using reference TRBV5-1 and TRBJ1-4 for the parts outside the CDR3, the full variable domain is KAGVTQTPRYLIKTRGQQVTLSCSPISGHRSVSWYQQTPGQGLQFLFEYFSETQRNKGNFPGRFSGRQFSNSRSEMNVSTLELGDSALYLCASSLTGTPNEKLFFGSGTQLSVL.

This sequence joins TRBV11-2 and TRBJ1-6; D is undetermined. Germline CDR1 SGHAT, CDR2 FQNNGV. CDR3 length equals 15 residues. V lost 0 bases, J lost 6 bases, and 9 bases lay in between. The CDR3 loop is CASSLDLRVNSPLHF. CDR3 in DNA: TGTGCCAGCAGCTTAGATCTGAGAGTTAATTCACCCCTCCACTTT.

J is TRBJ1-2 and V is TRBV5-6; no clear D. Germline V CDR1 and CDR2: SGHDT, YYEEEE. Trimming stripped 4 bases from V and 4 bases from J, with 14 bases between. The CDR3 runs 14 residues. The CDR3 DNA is TGTGCCAGCAGCCCTGCGGGTCTCGCCTATGGCTACACCTTC. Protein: CASSPAGLAYGYTF.